The entry that follows covers one TCR beta chain sequence. Its target is unknown. The data derive from a study of T-cell reconstitution after alpha-beta-depleted transplantation in children. Study-wide results and caveats: One year post-transplant, T-cell counts and diversity were largely derived from T cells produced anew.

The authors prepared the TCRbeta library with unique molecular identifiers. Via MiXCR, TCRdb re-called the PCR reads, giving one row per CDR3 protein. The table lists 440,000 or so distinct CDR3 sequences, roughly two fifths of them singletons, with approximately 25% in the top ten. Between the trimmed V and J ends, which lost 4 bases and 8 bases, there was a span of 24 bases. CDR1 MDHEN and CDR2 SYDVKM come from the germline V gene. The CDR3 runs 17 residues. The sequence came from a girl aged 2 to 9 with aplastic anemia, due to receive a stem cell transplant. The chain combines TRBV28 with TRBJ2-1, with D possibly being TRBD1 or TRBD2 (5 bases each). The sample here was PBMCs, taken before TCRalphabeta/CD19-depleted stem cell transplant. CDR3 sequence: CASSSVPGTQQVHEQFF. The CDR3 nucleotides are TGTGCCAGCAGTTCAGTCCCCGGGACCCAGCAGGTCCATGAGCAGTTCTTC.